The text below deals with one TCR beta chain. All participating donors were Caucasian adults from Nashville, Tennessee. In the original analysis: As immunoSEQ supplied junction-only sequences (without quality scores), filtering differed. Produced via immunoSEQ multiplex PCR; TCRdb's table is partial and in-frame only. Clone size and the V and J calls come from that table; the DNA yielded D and trimming. Here the sample spans some 2,000,000 clones, nearly 97% being singletons. These data come from a study of shared clonotypes between healthy human individuals. V lost 3 bases to trimming and J lost 0 bases; unmatched junction nucleotides: 12. The V gene's germline CDR1 is KGHSH and CDR2 LQKENI. There are 18 residues in the CDR3.

The receptor's source is a man younger than 35 in good health. The chain has TRBV18 and TRBJ2-7; TRBD2 aligns across 9 bases. Sequencing used naive CD4+ T cells sorted from blood. The subset: CD45RA+ positively selected. This CDR3 is CASSPTGNSGGDSYEQYF. As DNA, the CDR3 is TGTGCCAGCTCACCCACGGGAAATAGCGGGGGAGACTCCTACGAGCAGTACTTC.